The 3 T cell receptor beta chains in this list originate from one sample, sequenced in a study of cytomegalovirus exposure and HLA in healthy donors. The study ran its PCR with 60 Vbeta and 13 Jbeta primers. Data came from immunoSEQ multiplex PCR; TCRdb stores just in-frame clones and leaves some out. Altogether 150,000 to 250,000 clones are present, 79% being singletons, with the ten largest covering approximately 4.4%. The sequenced material came from PBMCs. These receptors were collected from a woman aged 25 to 39 in good health and CMV-seropositive.

The chain is built from TRBV29-1 and TRBJ2-2, with D possibly TRBD1 on 6 matching bases. The CDR3 totals 14 residues. V was pared by 3 bases and J by 2 bases, with 10 bases between. The V gene's germline CDR1 is SQVTM and CDR2 ANQGSEA. CDR3 DNA sequence: TGCAGCGTTGACGTGGACAGAAACACCGGGGAGCTGTTTTTT. This sequence encodes CSVDVDRNTGELFF.

This chain uses TRBV4-2 with TRBJ2-3, with 8 bases fitting TRBD2. The CDR3 spans 17 residues. The V segment lost 0 bases and the J segment 0 bases; nucleotides outside the gene matches: 5. In germline, CDR1 is LGHNA, CDR2 YNFKEQ. CDR3 DNA sequence: TGTGCCAGCAGCCAAGACTCGGGACTAGGAAGCACAGATACGCAGTATTTT. Translated, it gives CASSQDSGLGSTDTQYF.

The chain combines TRBV27 with TRBJ2-1, with 8 nucleotides matching TRBD2. Unmatched junction bases numbered 9, after V lost 6 bases and J lost 8 bases. Germline CDR1 is MNHEY and CDR2 is SMNVEV (reference sequence). This CDR3 region has 14 residues. CDR3 sequence reads: CASSRRAGDHEQFF. Written as DNA, the CDR3 is TGTGCCAGCAGCCGACGAGCGGGGGATCATGAGCAGTTCTTC.